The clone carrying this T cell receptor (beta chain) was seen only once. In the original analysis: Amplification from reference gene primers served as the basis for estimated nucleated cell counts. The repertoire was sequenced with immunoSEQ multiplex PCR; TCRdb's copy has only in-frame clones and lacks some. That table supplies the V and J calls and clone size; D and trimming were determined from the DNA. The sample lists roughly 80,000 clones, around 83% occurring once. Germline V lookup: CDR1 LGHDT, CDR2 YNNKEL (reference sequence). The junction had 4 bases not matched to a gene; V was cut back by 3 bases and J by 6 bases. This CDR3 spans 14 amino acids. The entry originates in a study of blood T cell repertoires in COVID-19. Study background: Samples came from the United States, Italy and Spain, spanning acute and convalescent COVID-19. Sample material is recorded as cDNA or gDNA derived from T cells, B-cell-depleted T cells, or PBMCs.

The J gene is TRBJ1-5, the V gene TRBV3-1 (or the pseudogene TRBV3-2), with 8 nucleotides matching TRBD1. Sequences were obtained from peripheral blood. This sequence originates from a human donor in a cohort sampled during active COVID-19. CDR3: CASSHQGAGQPQHF. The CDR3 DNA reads TGTGCCAGCAGCCACCAGGGGGCCGGTCAGCCCCAGCATTTT.